The clone carrying this T cell receptor (beta chain) was detected ten times or more. What it binds is unknown. These data originate in a study of metastatic and nonmetastatic thyroid tumors. Overall study: Repertoires from malignant and benign thyroid patients were compared across blood and tumor or nodule tissue. The study, taken as a whole, reports: According to reports, the diversity of TCR beta was significantly higher in malignant thyroid tumors than in benign nodules, and this held in both blood and tumor samples.

CDR1 and CDR2 (germline): SEHNR, FQNEAQ (reference sequence). CDR3 length: 14 amino acids. J lost 7 bases, V lost 5 bases, and 5 bases had no gene match. Patients underwent thyroid surgery, and none had received any treatment before it. TCRdb re-called the PCR reads with MiXCR. The sample holds tens of thousands of clones, around 13% seen once. This chain connects TRBV7-9 to TRBJ2-2, with 9 bases aligning to TRBD1. The sequence derives from a female donor with papillary thyroid cancer or a benign thyroid nodule (not recorded which). Some clones in this sample may be carry-over from other donors' samples. Sequencing used blood. CDR3 nucleotide sequence: TGTGCCAGCAGCAAGACAGGGGGAGGCGGGGAGCTGTTTTTT. It translates to CASSKTGGGGELFF.